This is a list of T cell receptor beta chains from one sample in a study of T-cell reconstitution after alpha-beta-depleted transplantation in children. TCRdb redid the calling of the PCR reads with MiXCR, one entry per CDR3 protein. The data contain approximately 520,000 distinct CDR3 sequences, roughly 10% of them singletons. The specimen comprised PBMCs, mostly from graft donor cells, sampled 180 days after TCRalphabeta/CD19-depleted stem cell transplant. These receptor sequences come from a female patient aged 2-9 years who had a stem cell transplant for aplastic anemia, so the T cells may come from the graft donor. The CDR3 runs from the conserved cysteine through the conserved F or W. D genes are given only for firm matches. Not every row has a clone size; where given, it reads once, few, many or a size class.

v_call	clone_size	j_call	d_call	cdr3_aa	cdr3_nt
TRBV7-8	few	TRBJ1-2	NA	CASSLGMHYGYTF	TGTGCCAGCAGCTTAGGAATGCACTATGGCTACACCTTC
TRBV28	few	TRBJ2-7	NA	CASGTTQGSYEQYF	TGTGCCAGCGGGACGACTCAGGGGTCCTACGAGCAGTACTTC
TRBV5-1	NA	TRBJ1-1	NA	CASSLGRRGGNTEAFF	TGCGCCAGCAGCTTGGGCCGAAGGGGTGGGAACACTGAAGCTTTCTTT
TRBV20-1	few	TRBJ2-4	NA	CSAPLAILGNQYF	TGCAGTGCCCCCCTCGCGATCCTAGGTAATCAGTACTTC
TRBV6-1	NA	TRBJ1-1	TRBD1	CASRLNRGGNTEAFF	TGTGCCAGCAGACTCAACAGGGGTGGAAACACTGAAGCTTTCTTT
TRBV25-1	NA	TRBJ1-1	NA	CASSPFSTESTEAFF	TGTGCCAGCAGTCCTTTTTCGACAGAGTCCACTGAAGCTTTCTTT
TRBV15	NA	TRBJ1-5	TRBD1	CATSGEGAGKYDQPQHF	TGTGCCACCAGCGGAGAGGGGGCAGGGAAGTACGATCAGCCCCAGCATTTT
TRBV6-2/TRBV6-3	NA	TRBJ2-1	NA	CASSYSWAAYNEQFF	TGTGCCAGCAGTTACTCATGGGCAGCCTACAATGAGCAGTTCTTC
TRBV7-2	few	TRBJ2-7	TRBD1	CASSLRQGYYEQYF	TGTGCCAGCAGCCTCAGACAGGGGTACTACGAGCAGTACTTC
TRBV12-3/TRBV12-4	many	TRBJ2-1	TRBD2	CASRVTGTSAFYYNEQFF	TGTGCCAGCCGAGTCACCGGGACTAGCGCATTTTACTACAATGAGCAGTTCTTC
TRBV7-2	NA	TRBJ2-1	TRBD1	CASRLGGQGAVIAGLNNEQFF	TGTGCCAGCAGACTCGGGGGACAGGGGGCGGTTATAGCGGGCTTAAACAATGAGCAGTTCTTC
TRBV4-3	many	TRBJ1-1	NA	CASSQGTGVTEAFF	TGCGCCAGCAGCCAAGGAACCGGGGTCACTGAAGCTTTCTTT
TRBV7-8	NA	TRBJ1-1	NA	CASKFLQGRRYSMNTEAFF	TGTGCCAGCAAGTTTCTGCAGGGGCGAAGATATAGCATGAACACTGAAGCTTTCTTT
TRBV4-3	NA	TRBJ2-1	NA	CASSQVFSGDNNEQFF	TGCGCCAGCAGCCAAGTGTTTTCGGGGGATAACAATGAGCAGTTCTTC
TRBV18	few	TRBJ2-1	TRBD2	CASSPPIQTSGSYNEQFF	TGTGCCAGCTCACCCCCAATCCAGACTAGCGGGAGTTACAATGAGCAGTTCTTC
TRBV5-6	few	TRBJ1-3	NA	CASSFTVTGNTIYF	TGTGCCAGCAGCTTTACGGTCACTGGAAACACCATATATTTT
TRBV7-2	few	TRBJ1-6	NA	CASSMGYNSPLHF	TGTGCCAGCAGCATGGGCTATAATTCACCCCTCCACTTT
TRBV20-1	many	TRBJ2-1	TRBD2	CSAPGLAGWNEQFF	TGCAGTGCTCCGGGACTAGCGGGATGGAATGAGCAGTTCTTC
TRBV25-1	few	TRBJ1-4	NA	CASSESRRLRENEKLFF	TGTGCCAGCAGTGAATCTCGGCGTCTTAGGGAAAATGAAAAACTGTTTTTT
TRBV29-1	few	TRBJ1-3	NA	CSVGYDGSSGNTIYF	TGCAGCGTGGGGTACGACGGGAGCTCTGGAAACACCATATATTTT
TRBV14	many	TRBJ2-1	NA	CASSYGRGSYNEQFF	TGTGCCAGCAGCTACGGGAGAGGCTCCTACAATGAGCAGTTCTTC
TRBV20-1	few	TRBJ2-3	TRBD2	CSAGERGLAGTDTQYF	TGCAGTGCTGGAGAACGGGGCCTAGCGGGCACAGATACGCAGTATTTT
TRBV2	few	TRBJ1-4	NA	CASRTQATNEKLFF	TGTGCCAGCAGAACACAGGCAACTAATGAAAAACTGTTTTTT
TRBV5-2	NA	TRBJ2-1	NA	CAMGPGPSGTVRRNEQFF	TGTGCCATGGGCCCCGGGCCTAGCGGGACGGTCCGCCGGAATGAGCAGTTCTTC
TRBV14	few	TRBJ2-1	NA	CASSQEGVTGEQFF	TGTGCCAGCAGCCAAGAAGGGGTGACTGGTGAGCAGTTCTTC
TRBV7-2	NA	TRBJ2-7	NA	CASSLDRSQPSTYEQYF	TGTGCCAGCAGCCTCGACAGGTCGCAACCGTCAACCTACGAGCAGTACTTC
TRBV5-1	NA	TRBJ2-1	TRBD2	CASSSPNTSGRASWTYNEQFF	TGCGCCAGCAGCTCCCCTAACACTAGCGGGAGGGCCTCTTGGACCTACAATGAGCAGTTCTTC
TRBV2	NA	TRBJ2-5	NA	CASSIETQYF	TGTGCCAGCAGTATCGAGACCCAGTACTTC
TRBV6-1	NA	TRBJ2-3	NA	CASSEGVWRTATDTQYF	TGTGCCAGCAGTGAAGGGGTATGGCGTACTGCCACAGATACGCAGTATTTT
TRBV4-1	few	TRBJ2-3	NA	CASSQLEGADTQYF	TGCGCCAGCAGCCAGCTCGAGGGTGCAGATACGCAGTATTTT
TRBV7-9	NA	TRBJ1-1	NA	CASSSPLQGSRDTEAFF	TGTGCCAGCAGCTCACCCCTACAGGGATCCAGGGACACTGAAGCTTTCTTT
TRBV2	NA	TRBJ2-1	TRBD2	CASSDLAGSGHEQFF	TGTGCCAGCAGTGATCTAGCGGGATCTGGGCATGAGCAGTTCTTC